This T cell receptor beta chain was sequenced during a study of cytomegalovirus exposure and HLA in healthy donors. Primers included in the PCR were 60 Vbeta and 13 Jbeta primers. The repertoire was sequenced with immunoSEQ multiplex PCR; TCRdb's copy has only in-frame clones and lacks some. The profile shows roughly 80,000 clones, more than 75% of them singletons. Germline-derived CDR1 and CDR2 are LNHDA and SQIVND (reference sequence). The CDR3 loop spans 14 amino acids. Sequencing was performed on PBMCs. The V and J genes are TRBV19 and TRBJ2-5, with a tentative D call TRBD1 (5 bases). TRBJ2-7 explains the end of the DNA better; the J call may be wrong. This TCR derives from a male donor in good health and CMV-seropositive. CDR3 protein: CASSSPWTSYEQYF. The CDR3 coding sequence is TGTGCCAGTAGTTCCCCTTGGACATCCTACGAGCAGTACTTC.